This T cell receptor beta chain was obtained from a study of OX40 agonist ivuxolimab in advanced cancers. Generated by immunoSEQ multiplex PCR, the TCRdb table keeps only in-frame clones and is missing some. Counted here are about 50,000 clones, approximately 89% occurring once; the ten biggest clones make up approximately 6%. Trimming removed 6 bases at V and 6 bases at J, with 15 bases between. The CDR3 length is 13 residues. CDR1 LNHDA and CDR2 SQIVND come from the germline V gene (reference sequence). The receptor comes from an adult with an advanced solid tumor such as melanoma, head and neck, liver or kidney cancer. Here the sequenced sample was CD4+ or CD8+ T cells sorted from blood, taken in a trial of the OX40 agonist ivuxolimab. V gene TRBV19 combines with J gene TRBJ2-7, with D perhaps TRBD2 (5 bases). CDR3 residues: CASSPRGSPEQYV. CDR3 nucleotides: TGTGCCAGTAGCCCCCGGGGTAGTCCCGAGCAGTACGTC.